The clone carrying this T cell receptor beta chain was observed once. Treatment-naive patients with stable or active relapsing-remitting disease were the multiple sclerosis controls. Random-hexamer reverse transcription was applied to roughly 0.5 to 1 ug RNA. TCRdb reprocessed the immunoSEQ multiplex PCR reads with MiXCR, giving one entry per CDR3 protein. The table has fewer than 350,000 distinct CDR3 sequences, roughly 85% seen once. The data were taken from a study of CD8 T cells in Susac syndrome. This sequence originates from a human donor with multiple sclerosis. Sequenced material: CD8+ T cells from PBMCs.

CDR3 DNA: TGTGCCAGCAGCCCTACCCACGGGGGAGCCCTCTATGGCTACACCTTC. This encodes CASSPTHGGALYGYTF. The chain carries TRBV7-9 and TRBJ1-2, with a possible D match to TRBD1 (5 bases). Per germline, CDR1 SEHNR and CDR2 FQNEAQ (reference sequence). This CDR3 spans 16 amino acids. Trimming pared 5 bases from V and 4 bases from J, leaving 20 bases between.